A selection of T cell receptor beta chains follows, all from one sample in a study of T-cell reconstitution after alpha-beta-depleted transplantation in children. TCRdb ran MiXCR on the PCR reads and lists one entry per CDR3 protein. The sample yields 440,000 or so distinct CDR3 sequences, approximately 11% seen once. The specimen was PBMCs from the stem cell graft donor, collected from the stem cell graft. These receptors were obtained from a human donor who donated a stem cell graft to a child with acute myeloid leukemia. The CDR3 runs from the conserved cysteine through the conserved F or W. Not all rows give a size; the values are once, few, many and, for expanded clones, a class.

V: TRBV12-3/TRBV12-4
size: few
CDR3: CASSPGTSGGYTGELFF

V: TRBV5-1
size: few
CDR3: CASRGGVGDTQYF

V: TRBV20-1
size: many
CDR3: CSARPAGGRDTGELFF

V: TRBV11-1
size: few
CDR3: CASSTTTPALAVRDTQYF

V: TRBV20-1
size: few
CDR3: CSAEREGYNEQFF

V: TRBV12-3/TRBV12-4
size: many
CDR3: CASSPLGTENTGELFF

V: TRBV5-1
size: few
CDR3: CASSLDPSRHNEQFF

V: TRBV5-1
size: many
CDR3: CASSDGTGGVLSLSPLHF

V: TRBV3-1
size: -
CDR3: CAGRDTSTGELFF

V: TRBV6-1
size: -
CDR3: CASSPYRMNTEAFF

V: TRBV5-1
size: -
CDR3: CASSPNTGGETQYF

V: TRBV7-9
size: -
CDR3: CASSPSGQIYGYTF

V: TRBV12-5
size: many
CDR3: CASGLGHNLYEQYF

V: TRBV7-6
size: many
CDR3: CASSWTTSTDTQYF

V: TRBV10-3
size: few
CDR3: CAIRASTNTGELFF

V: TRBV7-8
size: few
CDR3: CASTRVIAGAILTEQFF

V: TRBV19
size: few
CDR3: CASSIDGGPLTDTQYF

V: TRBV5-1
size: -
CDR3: CASSFGGEGRPTYNEQFF

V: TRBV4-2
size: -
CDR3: CASSQARAGGRETQYF

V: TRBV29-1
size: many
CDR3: CSVEIGRVRYNEQFF

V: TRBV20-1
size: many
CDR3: CSASANLLAGVSSYEQYF

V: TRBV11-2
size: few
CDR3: CASSPLAMQETQYF